Presented here are 17 T cell receptor beta chains from one specimen sequenced in a study of blood T cell repertoires in COVID-19. Clones were sequenced by immunoSEQ multiplex PCR, and TCRdb holds only the in-frame ones, with some missing. The data show under 150,000 clones, more than 65% seen once. Sequencing used peripheral blood. All receptors come from a woman aged 55-69 years with acute or convalescent COVID-19.

This chain uses TRBV28 with TRBJ1-2, with TRBD1 identical over 9 bases. Germline V gene lookup returns CDR1 MDHEN and CDR2 SYDVKM. Trimming cost V 5 bases and J 8 bases; bases outside gene matches: 12. This CDR3 contains 15 residues. The CDR3 DNA reads as TGTGCCAGCAGTGAACGGACAGGGGCGTTTCGCGGCTACACCTTC. Its translation: CASSERTGAFRGYTF.

This rearrangement joins TRBV6-2 or TRBV6-3 to TRBJ1-1; TRBD1 matches 9 bases. J gave up 1 base and V 4 bases, and 4 bases lay outside the gene matches. The CDR3 sequence is 15 residues long. CDR1 MNHEY and CDR2 SVGEGT come from the germline V gene. CDR3: CASSFRTGENTEAFF. The CDR3 DNA sequence: TGTGCCAGCAGTTTTCGGACAGGGGAGAACACTGAAGCTTTCTTT.

The chain is built from TRBV7-9 and TRBJ1-2, with D tentatively TRBD1 (5 bases). Trimming left V 2 bases short and J 8 bases short, with 18 bases between. Germline lookup yields CDR1 SEHNR and CDR2 FQNEAQ (reference sequence). The CDR3 has 15 amino acids. The CDR3 sequence is CASSLSDSGNGGYTF. For the CDR3, the DNA is TGTGCCAGCAGCTTATCTGACAGCGGGAACGGAGGCTACACCTTC. Full variable domain (outside the CDR3, taken from reference TRBV7-9 and TRBJ1-2): DTGVSQNPRHKITKRGQNVTFRCDPISEHNRLYWYRQTLGQGPEFLTYFQNEAQLEKSRLLSDRFSAERPKGSFSTLEIQRTEQGDSAMYLCASSLSDSGNGGYTFGSGTRLTVV.

The gene calls are TRBV7-9 and TRBJ2-4; D possibly corresponds to TRBD2 (5 bases). Germline V gene sequence: CDR1 SEHNR, CDR2 FQNEAQ (reference sequence). The CDR3 totals 12 residues. V lost 5 bases and J lost 8, with 10 bases in between. CDR3 coding DNA: TGTGCCAGCAGCCCAGTGGGAGACATTCAGTACTTC. As protein: CASSPVGDIQYF.

The chain uses TRBV30 and TRBJ1-2, with D possibly being TRBD1 (5 bases). Germline V gene lookup returns CDR1 GTSNPN and CDR2 SVGIG (reference sequence). The CDR3 consists of 14 residues. Trimming removed 6 bases from V and 0 bases from J, with 14 bases in between. The CDR3 DNA reads as TGTGCCTGTTTCGGGGGACGGACTAACTATGGCTACACCTTC. As protein: CACFGGRTNYGYTF. Based on the CDR3 plus reference TRBV30 and TRBJ1-2, the full variable domain is SQTIHQWPATLVQPVGSPLSLECTVEGTSNPNLYWYRQAAGRGLQLLFYSVGIGQISSEVPQNLSASRPQDRQFILSSKKLLLSDSGFYLCACFGGRTNYGYTFGSGTRLTVV.

The chain joins TRBV25-1 to TRBJ1-5; D not resolved. Looked up from germline, CDR1 is MGHDK and CDR2 is SYGVNS. V lost 1 base and J lost 0, with 7 bases in between. The CDR3 is made up of 15 amino acids. The CDR3 DNA follows: TGTGCCAGCAGTGAATTGGCGGATAGCAATCAGCCCCAGCATTTT. Residues: CASSELADSNQPQHF.

The chain uses TRBV5-4 and TRBJ1-1; no firm D call. CDR1 and CDR2 (germline): SGHNT, YYREEE (reference sequence). The CDR3 covers 15 residues. V gave up 4 bases and J gave up 8 bases, with 21 bases separating them. CDR3 sequence reads: CASSPRGSVYREAFF. CDR3 bases: TGTGCCAGCAGCCCACGGGGAAGTGTCTACCGAGAAGCTTTCTTT.

The DNA for the CDR3 is TGTGCCAGCAGCTTACGGTCAGGGTACACTGAAGCTTTCTTT. Its protein is CASSLRSGYTEAFF. This chain joins TRBV7-2 and TRBJ1-1, with TRBD1 as a possible D gene (5 bases). With 2 bases removed from V and 3 bases from J, the gap between germline ends came to 10 bases. In germline, CDR1 is SGHTA, CDR2 FQGNSA. This CDR3 comprises 14 residues.

This chain uses TRBV4-1 with TRBJ2-7; unclear D gene. This CDR3 contains 12 residues. In germline, CDR1 is MGHRA, CDR2 YSYEKL. V was clipped by 7 bases and J by 12 bases, with 19 bases between them. CDR3: CASTTNEAPWYF. The CDR3 coding sequence is TGCGCCAGCACCACGAATGAGGCACCCTGGTACTTC.

The CDR3 nucleotides are TGTGCCAGCAGCCTTGGACAGGGGCCCTACAATGAGCAGTTCTTC. As protein: CASSLGQGPYNEQFF. This chain uses TRBV7-2 with TRBJ2-1, with TRBD1 identical over 9 bases. CDR3 length: 15 amino acids. Germline CDR1 SGHTA, CDR2 FQGNSA. V was pared by 5 bases and J by 2 bases, with 4 bases of the junction left unmatched. The full variable domain, completed using reference TRBV7-2 and TRBJ2-1, is GAGVSQSPSNKVTEKGKDVELRCDPISGHTALYWYRQSLGQGLEFLIYFQGNSAPDKSGLPSDRFSAERTGGSVSTLTIQRTQQEDSAVYLCASSLGQGPYNEQFFGPGTRLTVL.

J is TRBJ1-5 and V is TRBV7-9; perhaps TRBD1 as D (6 bases). The V end was cut by 5 bases, the J end by 6 bases, with 14 bases between. The CDR3 length is 14 residues. Germline V CDR1 and CDR2: SEHNR, FQNEAQ (reference sequence). The CDR3 reads CASSQEGGGQPQHF. CDR3 nucleotides: TGTGCCAGCAGCCAGGAGGGAGGGGGTCAGCCCCAGCATTTT.

This clone has at least ten counts. The V and J genes are TRBV2 and TRBJ1-2, with TRBD1 matching 8 bases. V shed 1 base, J shed 6 bases, and the junction held 7 bases outside the gene matches. Germline V gene lookup returns CDR1 SNHLY and CDR2 FYNNEI. CDR3 length: 15 residues. The CDR3 DNA sequence: TGTGCCAGCAGTGAAGTACAGGGGGGGCGGAATGGCTACACCTTC. It encodes CASSEVQGGRNGYTF.

This clone has only a few counts. V and J are TRBV20-1 and TRBJ2-7; a possible D gene is TRBD2 (5 bases). With 5 bases removed from V and 4 bases from J, the gap between germline ends came to 9 bases. CDR3 size: 11 residues. Germline V lookup: CDR1 DFQATT, CDR2 SNEGSKA (reference sequence). CDR3 amino acids: CSAGERYEQYF. CDR3 in DNA: TGCAGTGCTGGGGAGCGTTACGAGCAGTACTTC.

The V call is TRBV6-1, the J call TRBJ1-3, with D unclear. V dropped 0 bases and J dropped 1 base, with 10 bases sitting between them. The germline gives CDR1 MNHNS, CDR2 SASEGT. The CDR3 extends over 16 amino acids. The CDR3: CASSEALVTSGNTIYF. The CDR3 nucleotides are TGTGCCAGCAGTGAAGCGCTGGTAACTTCTGGAAACACCATATATTTT.

CDR3: CASSGGMSGFNEKLFF. CDR3 DNA sequence: TGCGCCAGCAGCGGAGGGATGTCAGGATTTAATGAAAAACTGTTTTTT. V gene TRBV5-1 combines with J gene TRBJ1-4; D ambiguous. CDR1 SGHRS and CDR2 YFSETQ come from the germline V gene. CDR3 size: 16 residues. Trimming shortened V by 4 bases and J by 4 bases, and 17 bases separated the two germline ends.

The chain carries TRBV6-1 and TRBJ2-4, with TRBD2 identical over 11 bases. V was clipped by 3 bases and J by 8 bases; unmatched bases: 3. The CDR3 has 14 amino acids. Germline lookup yields CDR1 MNHNS and CDR2 SASEGT. The CDR3 sequence is CASSEGLAVDIQYF. CDR3 nucleotides: TGTGCCAGCAGTGAGGGACTAGCGGTGGACATTCAGTACTTC.

V is TRBV6-6 and J is TRBJ2-1; D is perhaps TRBD2 (5 bases). V dropped 0 bases and J dropped 9 bases, with 9 bases sitting between them. CDR1 and CDR2 (germline): MNHNY, SVGAGI (reference sequence). The CDR3 sequence is 13 residues long. CDR3 residues: CASSYSGVGEQFF. The CDR3 DNA sequence: TGTGCCAGCAGTTACTCGGGAGTTGGTGAGCAGTTCTTC.